Sequencing of this T cell receptor beta chain was carried out in a study of cytomegalovirus exposure and HLA in healthy donors. Study-level findings and limits: It was shown in a later analysis that HLA-associated TCR beta chains were more clonally expanded than other, equally common chains. In a later analysis, parvovirus B19, influenza, CMV and Epstein-Barr virus appeared linked to several top co-occurrence clusters.

Both 60 Vbeta primers and 13 Jbeta primers went into the PCR. Some clones are missing from TCRdb's copy, which holds only in-frame ones; the method was immunoSEQ multiplex PCR. The sample yields approximately 140,000 clones, around 69% seen once. About this clone: No antigen is known for it.

Looked up from germline, CDR1 is SGHRS and CDR2 is YFSETQ. The CDR3 is made up of 16 amino acids. The clonotype comes from a human donor in good health. The sequenced sample was PBMCs. This chain joins TRBV5-1 and TRBJ2-5, with TRBD2 identical over 11 bases. The DNA end is a closer match to TRBJ2-7, so the J assignment may be wrong. This chain's CDR3 is CASSPEGLAGSNEQYF. The CDR3, as DNA: TGCGCCAGCAGTCCTGAAGGACTAGCGGGCTCTAACGAGCAGTACTTC.